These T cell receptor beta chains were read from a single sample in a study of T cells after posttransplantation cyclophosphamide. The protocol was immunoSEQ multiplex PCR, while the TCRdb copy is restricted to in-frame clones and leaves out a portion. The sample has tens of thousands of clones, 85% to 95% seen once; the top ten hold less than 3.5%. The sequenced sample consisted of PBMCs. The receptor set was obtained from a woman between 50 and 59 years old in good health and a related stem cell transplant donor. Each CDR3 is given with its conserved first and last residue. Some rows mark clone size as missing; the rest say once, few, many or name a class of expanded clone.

CASSYWGDTIYF | NA | TRBV7-9
CASSLSPKSGGAFF | NA | TRBV9
CARRGTSGRQTQYF | NA | TRBV2
CASSSFRDKSEKLFF | NA | TRBV5-1
CASIAGAYEQYF | NA | TRBV19
CASSPRRLERQGLGNTIYF | once | TRBV11-1
CASSLERGGFDEQYF | NA | TRBV7-2
CASSEGRDTEAFF | NA | TRBV2
CAGSPGPSSEQYF | NA | TRBV6-5
CASSQSTANYGYTF | NA | TRBV18
CASRPGRTGRYYEQYF | NA | TRBV28
CASSPPGQGMAGELFF | NA | TRBV7-2
CASSPGSVQETQYF | NA | TRBV7-9
CASSARPHRGGYTF | NA | TRBV4-2
CASSLGTGGGVNTEAFF | NA | TRBV7-8
CASSSGQYTEAFF | NA | TRBV6-1
CASSVTGTSEDTEAFF | NA | TRBV9
CASSLKGSQETQYF | once | TRBV5-6
CASSYYSTDTQYF | once | TRBV14
CASSPLLEAFF | NA | TRBV9
CASSIVTGDTGELFF | once | TRBV6-1
CASSQDRGIPNTIYF | NA | TRBV14
CASRQGLYTDTQYF | NA | TRBV6-4
CASSFGTEAFF | NA | TRBV7-9